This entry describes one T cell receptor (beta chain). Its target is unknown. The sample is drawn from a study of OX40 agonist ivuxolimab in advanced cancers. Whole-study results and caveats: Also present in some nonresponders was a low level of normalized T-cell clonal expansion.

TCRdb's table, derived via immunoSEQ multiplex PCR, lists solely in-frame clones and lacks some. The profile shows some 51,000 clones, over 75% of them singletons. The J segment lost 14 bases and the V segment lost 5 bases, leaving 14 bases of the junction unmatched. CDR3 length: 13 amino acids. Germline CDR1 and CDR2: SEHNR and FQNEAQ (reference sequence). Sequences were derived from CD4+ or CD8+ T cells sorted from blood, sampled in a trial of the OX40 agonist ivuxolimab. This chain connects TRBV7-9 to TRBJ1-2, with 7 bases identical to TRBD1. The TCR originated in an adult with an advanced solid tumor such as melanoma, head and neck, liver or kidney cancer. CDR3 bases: TGTGCCAGCAGCCGAACCGGGACAGCGGCATCTACCTTC. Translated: CASSRTGTAASTF. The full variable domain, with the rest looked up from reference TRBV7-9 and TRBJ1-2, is DTGVSQNPRHKITKRGQNVTFRCDPISEHNRLYWYRQTLGQGPEFLTYFQNEAQLEKSRLLSDRFSAERPKGSFSTLEIQRTEQGDSAMYLCASSRTGTAASTFGSGTRLTVV.